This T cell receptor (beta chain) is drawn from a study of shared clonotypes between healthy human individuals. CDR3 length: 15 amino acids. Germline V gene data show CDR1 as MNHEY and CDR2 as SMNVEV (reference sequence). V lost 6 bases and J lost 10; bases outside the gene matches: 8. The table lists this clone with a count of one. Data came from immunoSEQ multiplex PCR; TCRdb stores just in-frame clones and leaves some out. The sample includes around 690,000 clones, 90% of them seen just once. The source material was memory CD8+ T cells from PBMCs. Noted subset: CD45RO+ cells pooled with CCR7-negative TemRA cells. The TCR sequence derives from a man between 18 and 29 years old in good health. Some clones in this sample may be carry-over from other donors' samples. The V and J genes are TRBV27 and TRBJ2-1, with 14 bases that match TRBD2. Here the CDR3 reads CASSPGLAGAREQFF. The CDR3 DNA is TGTGCCAGCAGCCCGGGACTAGCGGGAGCTCGAGAGCAGTTCTTC.